The T cell receptor (beta chain) described here comes from a study of blood T cells in healthy people across ages. Concerning this clonotype: Its antigen is unknown.

Notes on the study in general: The percentage of naive T cells correlated strongly with TCR beta diversity. Conclusively comparing naive with antigen-experienced cells was impossible with unsorted PBMCs.

The CDR3 runs 15 residues. The V segment lost 7 bases and the J segment 1 base; nucleotides outside the gene matches: 5. The germline V gene has CDR1 MNHEY and CDR2 SVGEGT. A J-beta primer mix and a sample-barcoded 5' primer were used in a second PCR of about 7 to 11 cycles. Using its own MiXCR run on the 5' RACE reads, TCRdb lists one record per CDR3 protein. Among fewer than 700,000 distinct CDR3 sequences listed, approximately 40% were seen once. The clonotype was recovered from a man older than 75 in good health. Sequencing used blood. The V and J genes are TRBV6-2 or TRBV6-3 and TRBJ2-1; 9 bases fit TRBD2. The CDR3 DNA follows: TGTGCCAGCACGGTTGCGGGAGGGTCCTACAATGAGCAGTTCTTC. It codes for CASTVAGGSYNEQFF.